This is a list of T cell receptor beta chains from one sample in a study of PD-L1 blockade in urothelial cancer. Method: immunoSEQ multiplex PCR; TCRdb's copy keeps in-frame clones and lacks some. The sample has tens of thousands of clones, about 90% seen once. Sequenced here: PBMCs, sampled around atezolizumab (anti-PD-L1) treatment. These TCRs come from a man aged 55-75 years with urothelial cancer. Both conserved end residues are part of each CDR3. A D gene is named only where the DNA matches it firmly. Clone size is not always given. Where it is, it says once, few, many or a class for expanded clones.

TRBV5-4	.	TRBJ2-1	TRBD2	TGTGCCAGCACCAGCCGGGGGGGGAGCTCCTACAATGAGCAGTTCTTC	CASTSRGGSSYNEQFF
TRBV4-2	.	TRBJ2-7	TRBD1	TGTGCCAGCAGCCAGATTGGGCGGACAGGGCGAGTGGGTTACGAGCAGTACTTC	CASSQIGRTGRVGYEQYF
TRBV4-1	.	TRBJ2-2	.	TGCGCCAGCAGCCAACCCCTTAACACCGGGGAGCTGTTTTTT	CASSQPLNTGELFF
TRBV15	.	TRBJ2-1	.	TGTGCCACCAGCAGAACTACCATCGGGGTGGACTACAATGAGCAGTTCTTC	CATSRTTIGVDYNEQFF
TRBV5-1	.	TRBJ2-2	TRBD1	TGCGCCAGCAGCTTGGAGGGGACAGGGGCCACCGGGGAGCTGTTTTTT	CASSLEGTGATGELFF
TRBV27	.	TRBJ2-3	TRBD1	TGTGCCAGCAGTACGGACAGGGGTGGGTTTACGCAGTATTTT	CASSTDRGGFTQYF
TRBV19	.	TRBJ2-3	TRBD2	TGTGCCAGTAGTCCCGGGACTAGCAGTGATACGCAGTATTTT	CASSPGTSSDTQYF
TRBV30	.	TRBJ1-1	TRBD1	TGTGCCTGGAGCTACAGGGGGCGGTCTGAAGCTTTCTTT	CAWSYRGRSEAFF
TRBV28	.	TRBJ2-4	TRBD2	TGTGCCAGCAGTTTCAAAACTACCAAAGTAAGCGGGACCATAGCCAAAAACATTCAGTACTTC	CASSFKTTKVSGTIAKNIQYF
TRBV5-6	.	TRBJ2-5	TRBD2	TGTGCCAGCAGTTTTCTAGCGGACTACCAAGAGACCCAGTACTTC	CASSFLADYQETQYF
TRBV28	once	TRBJ1-4	.	TGTGCCAGCAGTAGAGTGGGGGCGCTCCCAACTAATGAAAAACTGTTTTTT	CASSRVGALPTNEKLFF
TRBV4-3	few	TRBJ1-2	.	TGCGCCAGCAGCCGGACCCGACAGGCTGCTTTTGGCTACACCTTC	CASSRTRQAAFGYTF
TRBV27	once	TRBJ2-7	TRBD2	TGTGCCAGCAGTCGCTCGGGACTAGCGGGAGACGAGCAGTACTTC	CASSRSGLAGDEQYF
TRBV5-1	few	TRBJ2-7	.	TGCGCCAGCAGCTTGGAAGGTAGGGGGTACGAGCAGTACTTC	CASSLEGRGYEQYF
TRBV19	.	TRBJ1-5	.	TGTGCCAGTAGTATGGGTTGGCGAGCGAGCCCCCTAAATCAGCCCCAGCATTTT	CASSMGWRASPLNQPQHF
TRBV6-5	.	TRBJ2-6	.	TGTGCCAGCAGTTTGGGGGGAAGCCCTGGGGCCAACGTCCTGACTTTC	CASSLGGSPGANVLTF
TRBV18	.	TRBJ2-5	TRBD1	TGTGCCAGCTCACCACCAAAGAGACAGGGGGCTTTACGAGAGACCCAGTACTTC	CASSPPKRQGALRETQYF
TRBV7-3	.	TRBJ2-1	.	TGTGCCAGCAGCTTAATCTGGGACAAAAACAATGAGCAGTTCTTC	CASSLIWDKNNEQFF
TRBV19	.	TRBJ1-2	TRBD1	TGTGCCAGTAGTACCCCTCAGGACAGGGGGAGCTATGGCTACACCTTC	CASSTPQDRGSYGYTF
TRBV18	.	TRBJ2-1	TRBD2	TGTGCCAGCTCACCCACGAGCGGGAGCTCCTACAATGAGCAGTTCTTC	CASSPTSGSSYNEQFF
TRBV7-3	.	TRBJ1-1	TRBD1	TGTGCCAGCAGCGAACCGGGACAGAAGAACACTGAAGCTTTCTTT	CASSEPGQKNTEAFF
TRBV10-3	.	TRBJ2-3	TRBD1	TGTGCCATCAGCGATCCGGGACAGGGGACAGATACGCAGTATTTT	CAISDPGQGTDTQYF
TRBV6-6	.	TRBJ2-2	TRBD1	TGTGCCAGCAGTGACAGGGGGACCACGGCCGGGGAGCTGTTTTTT	CASSDRGTTAGELFF
TRBV7-8	.	TRBJ1-5	TRBD1	TGTGCCAGCAGCTCCCCGACAGGGCTTCGTCAGCCCCAGCATTTT	CASSSPTGLRQPQHF
TRBV25-1	.	TRBJ2-4	.	TGTGCCAGCAGTGGTCGGGTCCTAGCCAAAAACATTCAGTACTTC	CASSGRVLAKNIQYF
TRBV13	.	TRBJ1-1	.	TGTGCCAGCAGCTTCCTACTAAAGACTGAAGCTTTCTTT	CASSFLLKTEAFF
TRBV5-4	.	TRBJ2-7	.	TGTGCCAGCAGCTTGGATACAGAATTCACCTACGAGCAGTACTTC	CASSLDTEFTYEQYF
TRBV11-3	.	TRBJ1-1	.	TGTGCCGACCTGGCGGGGCCGAACACTGAAGCTTTCTTT	CADLAGPNTEAFF
TRBV7-8	once	TRBJ1-5	TRBD1	TGTGCCAGCAGCTCGGGTCCCGGGACAGGGGTTCAGCCCCAGCATTTT	CASSSGPGTGVQPQHF
TRBV30	.	TRBJ2-1	.	TGTGCCTGGAGTTCCCAGGAAGGCGATGAGCAGTTCTTC	CAWSSQEGDEQFF